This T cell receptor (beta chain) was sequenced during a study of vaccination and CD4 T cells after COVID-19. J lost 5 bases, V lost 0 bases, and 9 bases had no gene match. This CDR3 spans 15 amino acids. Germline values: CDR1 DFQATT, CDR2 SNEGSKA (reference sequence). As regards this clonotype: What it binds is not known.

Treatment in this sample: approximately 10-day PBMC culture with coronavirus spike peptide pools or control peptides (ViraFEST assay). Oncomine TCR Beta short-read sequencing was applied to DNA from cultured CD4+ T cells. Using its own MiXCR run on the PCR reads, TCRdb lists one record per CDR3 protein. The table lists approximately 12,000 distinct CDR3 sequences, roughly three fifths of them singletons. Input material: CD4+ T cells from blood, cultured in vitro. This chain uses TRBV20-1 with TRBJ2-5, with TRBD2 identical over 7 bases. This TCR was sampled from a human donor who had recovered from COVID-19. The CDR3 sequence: CSARDPAGRGETQYF. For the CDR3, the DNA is TGCAGTGCTAGAGATCCGGCAGGGCGGGGGGAGACCCAGTACTTC.